This TCR beta chain is from a study of blood T cell repertoires in COVID-19. The overall study: The United States, Italy and Spain were the sources of the acute and convalescent COVID-19 samples. PBMCs, B-cell-depleted T cells, or T cells were the source of the cDNA or gDNA that made up the material.

Trimming removed 4 bases from V and 6 bases from J; junction bases left unmatched: 15. This CDR3 has 17 residues. Germline assignment: CDR1 SGHDT and CDR2 YYEEEE. Under the authors' procedure: Estimation of nucleated cell counts relied on the amplification of reference gene primers. The data were produced by immunoSEQ multiplex PCR, yet TCRdb's version contains in-frame clones alone and is incomplete. The V and J calls and clone size are taken from that table; D and trimming were inferred from the DNA. The data hold approximately 150,000 clones, with roughly 89% observed a single time. Sequencing input: peripheral blood. The rearrangement joins TRBV5-6 to TRBJ1-4; 7 nucleotides align to TRBD1. This clonotype originated in a woman between 50 and 59 years old with acute or convalescent COVID-19. CDR3 sequence reads: CASSTRQGSSGDEKLFF. In DNA form, the CDR3 reads TGTGCCAGCAGCACAAGACAGGGAAGCAGTGGGGATGAAAAACTGTTTTTT.